The present T cell receptor beta chain was sequenced within a study of shared clonotypes between healthy human individuals. Study-wide findings and caveats: The study generally estimated greater richness for naive than memory subsets. Blood alone was sampled, and tissue repertoires likely differ.

As regards this clone: The antigen remains undetermined.

CDR3 length: 14 residues. Germline loops: CDR1 MNHEY, CDR2 SMNVEV (reference sequence). The germline V and J ends were trimmed by 3 bases and 2 bases, with 9 bases remaining between them. Produced via immunoSEQ multiplex PCR; TCRdb's table is partial and in-frame only. This table holds 1.4 million to 1.5 million clones, roughly 97% found once. This TCR was sampled from a young man in good health. The sample comprised naive CD4+ T cells sorted from blood. The subset was: CD45RA+ positively selected. V gene TRBV27 combines with J gene TRBJ2-3; D is undetermined. CDR3 protein: CASSFRVPTDTQYF. The CDR3 nucleotides read TGTGCCAGCAGTTTTAGGGTTCCCACAGATACGCAGTATTTT.